These 18 T cell receptor beta chains were all obtained from the same sample, sequenced in a study of graft-versus-host responses after intestinal transplantation. Using immunoSEQ multiplex PCR, the repertoire was profiled, and TCRdb retains in-frame clones only, with some absent. The data show fewer than 70,000 clones, roughly 89% seen once. This sample comprised bone marrow, obtained roughly 780 days after intestinal transplantation. All receptors come from a human patient who received an intestinal transplant, so some T cells may come from the graft donor.

The chain recombines TRBV6-6 with TRBJ2-1; TRBD1 might be the D (5 bases). CDR1 is MNHNY, CDR2 SVGAGI, per germline (reference sequence). The CDR3 has 15 residues. V lost 6 bases and J 4 bases, leaving 16 bases between the germline ends. Written as DNA, the CDR3 is TGTGCCAGCAGCCCCGACAGAATTTCGTACAATGAGCAGTTCTTC. Protein product: CASSPDRISYNEQFF.

This chain uses TRBV7-9 with TRBJ1-5; D perhaps matches TRBD1 (6 bases). Trimming left V 2 bases short and J 6 bases short, with 11 bases between. The CDR3 length is 14 residues. Germline lookup yields CDR1 SEHNR and CDR2 FQNEAQ (reference sequence). For the CDR3, the DNA is TGTGCCAGCAGCTTATGGGGGGCGGGTCAGCCCCAGCATTTT. As protein: CASSLWGAGQPQHF.

The J gene is TRBJ2-5, the V gene TRBV5-6, with D perhaps matching TRBD2 (6 bases). V shed 7 bases and J shed 8 bases, with 18 bases lying between them. In germline, CDR1 is SGHDT, CDR2 YYEEEE. There are 13 residues in the CDR3. The CDR3 loop reads CASFRDSELTQYF. The CDR3 bases are TGTGCCAGCTTCCGGGACTCAGAACTAACCCAGTACTTC.

This sequence joins TRBV19 and TRBJ2-3; perhaps TRBD1 as D (6 bases). V lost 6 bases, J lost 3 bases, and 13 bases lay in between. Germline V CDR1 and CDR2: LNHDA, SQIVND (reference sequence). The CDR3 is 14 residues long. The CDR3 region is CASRADSWTDTQYF. Written as DNA, the CDR3 is TGTGCCAGTAGAGCGGACAGTTGGACAGATACGCAGTATTTT. Combining the CDR3 with reference TRBV19 and TRBJ2-3 gives the whole variable domain DGGITQSPKYLFRKEGQNVTLSCEQNLNHDAMYWYRQDPGQGLRLIYYSQIVNDFQKGDIAEGYSVSREKKESFPLTVTSAQKNPTAFYLCASRADSWTDTQYFGPGTRLTVL.

This clone was seen just once. The V call is TRBV5-6, the J call TRBJ2-5; D may be TRBD1 (6 bases). The end of the DNA is better explained by TRBJ2-7, so the J call may be wrong. CDR1 SGHDT and CDR2 YYEEEE come from the germline V gene. The CDR3 sequence is 15 residues long. CDR3 in DNA: TGTGCCAGCAGCCACCCGCAGGGGCTCTCCTACGAGCAGTACTTC. Its protein is CASSHPQGLSYEQYF.

Here the CDR3 reads CASKSGTGRIYGYTF. The CDR3 nucleotides are TGTGCCAGCAAGTCGGGGACAGGGCGGATCTATGGCTACACCTTC. V usage is TRBV5-6 and J usage is TRBJ1-2; TRBD1 matches at 9 bases. The V segment lost 6 bases and the J segment 4 bases; nucleotides outside the gene matches: 10. The germline gives CDR1 SGHDT, CDR2 YYEEEE. The CDR3 extends over 15 amino acids.

The V call is TRBV28, the J call TRBJ2-7, with D tentatively TRBD1 (6 bases). Germline V gene data show CDR1 as MDHEN and CDR2 as SYDVKM. Trimming stripped 6 bases from V and 1 base from J, with 16 bases between. This CDR3 region has 15 residues. This CDR3 reads CASSNSLRGSYEQYF. The CDR3 DNA follows: TGTGCCAGCAGCAATAGCCTGAGGGGGTCCTACGAGCAGTACTTC.

The DNA of the CDR3 is TGTGCCAGCAGTTTTAGACTAGCGGGAGGTCTTAAGAACGAGCAGTACTTC. It is translated as CASSFRLAGGLKNEQYF. The chain joins TRBV28 to TRBJ2-7, with TRBD2 identical over 13 bases. The CDR3 is made up of 17 amino acids. Trimming at V came to 3 bases and at J to 5 bases, leaving 10 bases not matched to a gene. In germline, CDR1 is MDHEN, CDR2 SYDVKM.

The chain joins TRBV5-5 to TRBJ1-4, with D unresolved. The CDR3 is made up of 13 amino acids. CDR1 is SGHKS, CDR2 YYEKEE, per germline (reference sequence). Trimming left V 0 bases short and J 8 bases short, with 8 bases between. The CDR3: CASSLDYGEKLFF. CDR3 sequence (DNA): TGTGCCAGCAGCTTGGATTACGGGGAAAAACTGTTTTTT.

Remarks on this clone: The DNA is omitted, as the CDR3 cannot be located on it reliably, and the CDR3 follows TCRdb's listing. The chain couples TRBV11-2 to TRBJ2-7; TRBD1, the D gene given by the table, was not confirmed from the DNA. Germline lookup yields CDR1 SGHAT and CDR2 FQNNGV. The length of the CDR3 is 14 amino acids, counting both ends. The CDR3 loop is CASSFGQGSYEQYF.

The J gene is TRBJ2-7, the V gene TRBV6-6; tentative D call: TRBD1 (6 bases). Germline values: CDR1 MNHNY, CDR2 SVGAGI (reference sequence). Trimming removed 6 bases at V and 2 bases at J, with 11 bases between. The CDR3 has 13 amino acids. The CDR3, as DNA: TGTGCCAGCAGCCCCCGACAGGCCTACGAGCAGTACTTC. This sequence encodes CASSPRQAYEQYF.

The chain links TRBV10-1 to TRBJ2-1; D is possibly TRBD1 or TRBD2 (6 bases each). The V end was cut by 5 bases, the J end by 5 bases, with 10 bases between. The CDR3 loop spans 13 amino acids. The germline CDR1 and CDR2 sequences are WNHNN and SYGVQD (reference sequence). The CDR3 loop reads CASSRGGNNEQFF. In nucleotides, the CDR3 is TGCGCCAGCAGTCGAGGGGGGAACAATGAGCAGTTCTTC.

The chain joins TRBV2 to TRBJ2-1; TRBD2 might be the D (6 bases). V lost 9 bases and J 12 bases, leaving 9 bases between the germline ends. The CDR3 contains 9 residues. Germline V CDR1 and CDR2: SNHLY, FYNNEI. CDR3 DNA sequence: TGTGCCAGATCGGAGGGGCAGTTCTTC. Translated: CARSEGQFF.

This chain joins TRBV2 and TRBJ2-2; D is ambiguous. V was clipped by 6 bases and J by 8 bases, with 7 bases between them. CDR1 is SNHLY and CDR2 is FYNNEI in the germline V gene. CDR3 length: 11 residues. CDR3 in DNA: TGTGCCAGCAGGGATGGTGGGGAGCTGTTTTTT. Encoded protein: CASRDGGELFF.

V is TRBV5-1 and J is TRBJ2-7; D is ambiguous. CDR3 length equals 15 residues. Trimming stripped 0 bases from V and 0 bases from J, with 10 bases between. Germline assignment: CDR1 SGHRS and CDR2 YFSETQ. CDR3 DNA sequence: TGCGCCAGCAGCTTGGCCAGGCGTAGCTCCTACGAGCAGTACTTC. Translation: CASSLARRSSYEQYF.

V and J are TRBV9 and TRBJ2-3; the D gene could be TRBD1 or TRBD2 (5 bases each). The CDR3 is 11 amino acids. Germline V lookup: CDR1 SGDLS, CDR2 YYNGEE. Deletions cut 7 bases from V and 3 bases from J, with 6 bases between. The DNA of the CDR3 is TGTGCCAGCGGGGGAACAGATACGCAGTATTTT. Translating it yields CASGGTDTQYF.

This sequence joins TRBV6-1 and TRBJ2-1; D remains ambiguous. Germline CDR1 and CDR2: MNHNS and SASEGT. V was trimmed by 6 bases and J by 3 bases, leaving 12 bases between them. The CDR3 consists of 14 residues. In DNA, the CDR3 is TGTGCCAGCAGATTAGAAGATGGCTACAATGAGCAGTTCTTC. Translation gives CASRLEDGYNEQFF.

The V call is TRBV4-1, the J call TRBJ2-1, with D perhaps matching TRBD2 (7 bases). The germline V and J ends were trimmed by 1 base and 4 bases, with 11 bases remaining between them. CDR1 and CDR2 from the germline V gene are MGHRA and YSYEKL. This CDR3 has 15 amino acids. CDR3 in DNA: TGCGCCAGCAGCCAAGTGGGGAGGGGGTACAATGAGCAGTTCTTC. Its translation is CASSQVGRGYNEQFF.